Listed below are T cell receptor beta chains from one sample, sequenced in a study of T cell repertoires in cytomegalovirus infection. TCRdb used MiXCR to reprocess the reads, holding one entry per CDR3 protein. The table includes 650,000 to 900,000 distinct CDR3 sequences, approximately 32% detected once. Antigens for these TCRs are unknown. Sequencing used cultured CD8+ T cells from PBMCs, obtained from culture after CMV antigen stimulation. These receptors came from a human donor in good health (CMV status not recorded). Some clones in this sample may be carry-over from other donors' samples. CDR3s include the opening cysteine and the closing phenylalanine or tryptophan. Each record gives: J gene, V gene, clone size, D gene, CDR3 length, CDR3 DNA, CDR3 protein. D genes are given only for firm matches. Clone sizes are given selectively: once, few, many, or a class where the clone is expanded.

J: TRBJ1-3; V: TRBV7-6; size: few; D: TRBD1; length: 16; DNA: TGTGCCAGCAGCTATGATCGGGACAGCGGGGGAAACACCATATATTTT; CDR3: CASSYDRDSGGNTIYF
J: TRBJ2-5; V: TRBV7-2; size: many; D: -; length: 14; DNA: TGTGCCAGCAGCTTACCTCGCAGACAAGAGACCCAGTACTTC; CDR3: CASSLPRRQETQYF
J: TRBJ1-2; V: TRBV10-3; size: many; D: -; length: 15; DNA: TGTGCCATCAATCTCGGGGGGGCAGAGAACTATGGCTACACCTTC; CDR3: CAINLGGAENYGYTF
J: TRBJ2-7; V: TRBV7-6; size: -; D: -; length: 19; DNA: TGTGCCAGCAGCCCTGACGCCTGGACCAAACAGAAGTACTCCTACGAGCAGTACTTC; CDR3: CASSPDAWTKQKYSYEQYF
J: TRBJ1-6; V: TRBV4-2; size: few; D: -; length: 15; DNA: TGTGCCAGCAGCCTCAAGGAACAGGGAGTTTCACCCCTCCACTTT; CDR3: CASSLKEQGVSPLHF
J: TRBJ2-1; V: TRBV7-9; size: -; D: -; length: 13; DNA: TGTGCCAGCAGCTCCTTTAAAGGAAATGAGCAGTTCTTC; CDR3: CASSSFKGNEQFF
J: TRBJ2-1; V: TRBV6-1; size: few; D: -; length: 15; DNA: TGTGCCAGCAGTGATACACCTAGCTCCTACAATGAGCAGTTCTTC; CDR3: CASSDTPSSYNEQFF
J: TRBJ1-6; V: TRBV6-5; size: few; D: -; length: 15; DNA: TGTGCCAGCAGTTACTTGGGGATCTATAATTCACCCCTCCACTTT; CDR3: CASSYLGIYNSPLHF
J: TRBJ1-2; V: TRBV7-9; size: -; D: TRBD1; length: 19; DNA: TGTGCCAGCAGCCTATTAGGGGAAGAGACAGGGGGCGCTCGTAATGGCTACACCTTC; CDR3: CASSLLGEETGGARNGYTF
J: TRBJ2-1; V: TRBV7-6; size: few; D: TRBD2; length: 15; DNA: TGTGCCAGCAGCCCACCGGGGGGGGGGAAAAGTGAGCAGTTCTTC; CDR3: CASSPPGGGKSEQFF
J: TRBJ2-2; V: TRBV7-2; size: many; D: -; length: 13; DNA: TGTGCCAGCAGCTTAACTCTCACCGGGGAGCTGTTTTTT; CDR3: CASSLTLTGELFF
J: TRBJ2-1; V: TRBV7-6; size: -; D: TRBD2; length: 20; DNA: TGTGCCAGCAGCTTAGTTGGGAGACTAGCGGGGGGAATCTCTTACAATGAGCAGTTCTTC; CDR3: CASSLVGRLAGGISYNEQFF
J: TRBJ2-1; V: TRBV19; size: -; D: -; length: 14; DNA: TGTGCCAGTAGTGCTCTGTTGGGGGCCAATGAGCAGTTCTTC; CDR3: CASSALLGANEQFF
J: TRBJ1-5; V: TRBV7-9; size: -; D: -; length: 14; DNA: TGTGCCAGCAGTCACAAGGAGGTCAATCAGCCCCAGCATTTT; CDR3: CASSHKEVNQPQHF
J: TRBJ2-5; V: TRBV7-9; size: few; D: -; length: 13; DNA: TGTGCCAGCAGCGCAGACAGTCAAGAGACCCAGTACTTC; CDR3: CASSADSQETQYF
J: TRBJ1-1; V: TRBV6-6; size: few; D: -; length: 15; DNA: TGTGCCAGCAGTGTAGTGTCGAACCTGAACACTGAAGCTTTCTTT; CDR3: CASSVVSNLNTEAFF
J: TRBJ2-5; V: TRBV6-1; size: -; D: -; length: 14; DNA: TGTGCCAACTCCCCTAGTCGGATTCAAGAGACCCAGTACTTC; CDR3: CANSPSRIQETQYF
J: TRBJ2-1; V: TRBV4-1; size: -; D: -; length: 14; DNA: TGCGCCAGCAGCCAAGCGTTCGATTTGGATGAGCAGTTCTTC; CDR3: CASSQAFDLDEQFF
J: TRBJ2-5; V: TRBV7-3; size: -; D: -; length: 12; DNA: TGTGCCAGCAGCTTCCTTGTAGAGACCCAGTACTTC; CDR3: CASSFLVETQYF
J: TRBJ1-3; V: TRBV20-1; size: few; D: TRBD1; length: 15; DNA: TGCAGTGCTAGAGTAGGGGACAGGGCTGGAAACACCATATATTTT; CDR3: CSARVGDRAGNTIYF
J: TRBJ2-2; V: TRBV6-5; size: -; D: -; length: 16; DNA: TGTGCCAGCAGTTACTCACCAGCGGGTCAAACCGGGGAGCTGTTTTTT; CDR3: CASSYSPAGQTGELFF
J: TRBJ2-5; V: TRBV6-5; size: -; D: -; length: 14; DNA: TGTGCCAGCACCCTTGGGGGGATCCGAGAGACCCAGTACTTC; CDR3: CASTLGGIRETQYF
J: TRBJ2-1; V: TRBV6-2/TRBV6-3; size: few; D: TRBD2; length: 20; DNA: TGTGCCAGCAGCACCGGCTCTGAATGGTCTAGCGGGCGATATAACAATGAGCAGTTCTTC; CDR3: CASSTGSEWSSGRYNNEQFF
J: TRBJ2-1; V: TRBV7-9; size: few; D: TRBD2; length: 15; DNA: TGTGCCAGCAGTGGGACTAGCGGGGGGGAAAATGAGCAGTTCTTC; CDR3: CASSGTSGGENEQFF
J: TRBJ2-7; V: TRBV20-1; size: -; D: -; length: 10; DNA: TGCAGTGCTGTGAGAAACGAGCAGTACTTC; CDR3: CSAVRNEQYF
J: TRBJ2-1; V: TRBV20-1; size: -; D: TRBD2; length: 18; DNA: TGCAGTGCTAGGGGACTAGCGGGGGCCGCTAGCTCCTACAATGAGCAGTTCTTC; CDR3: CSARGLAGAASSYNEQFF
J: TRBJ2-1; V: TRBV28; size: -; D: TRBD2; length: 16; DNA: TGTGCCAGCAGTGTACCGGGACTAGCGAGGAGGAATGAGCAGTTCTTC; CDR3: CASSVPGLARRNEQFF
J: TRBJ2-5; V: TRBV27; size: many; D: TRBD2; length: 15; DNA: TGTGCCAGCAGTTTATCGAGGGCTAGCGGGGAGACCCAGTACTTC; CDR3: CASSLSRASGETQYF
J: TRBJ1-6; V: TRBV6-2/TRBV6-3; size: -; D: TRBD1; length: 17; DNA: TGTGCCAGCAGTTCCGGGACAGCGAGCTCCTATAATTCACCCCTCCACTTT; CDR3: CASSSGTASSYNSPLHF
J: TRBJ2-1; V: TRBV7-9; size: few; D: TRBD1; length: 14; DNA: TGTGCCGGCGCCCGACAGGGCTCCTACAATGAGCAGTTCTTC; CDR3: CAGARQGSYNEQFF
J: TRBJ2-4; V: TRBV6-6; size: few; D: -; length: 18; DNA: TGTGCCAGCAGTTACCCCCGAGGGAAACAAAAAACCAAAAACATTCAGTACTTC; CDR3: CASSYPRGKQKTKNIQYF
J: TRBJ2-1; V: TRBV7-4; size: -; D: TRBD2; length: 14; DNA: TGTGCCAGCAGACTTAGCGGGGGGCAAAATGAGCAGTTCTTC; CDR3: CASRLSGGQNEQFF
J: TRBJ1-5; V: TRBV28; size: -; D: -; length: 16; DNA: TGTGCCAGCAGTTTATATGAGGGAGGAGACAATCAGCCCCAGCATTTT; CDR3: CASSLYEGGDNQPQHF
J: TRBJ1-4; V: TRBV12-3/TRBV12-4; size: -; D: -; length: 15; DNA: TGTGCCAGCAGTTTCATTCGGGGAGATAATGAAAAACTGTTTTTT; CDR3: CASSFIRGDNEKLFF
J: TRBJ2-3; V: TRBV10-3; size: -; D: TRBD2; length: 20; DNA: TGTGCCATCACTATGGACAGGGGAGGACTAGCGGGGGGGCCTGCAGATACGCAGTATTTT; CDR3: CAITMDRGGLAGGPADTQYF
J: TRBJ2-1; V: TRBV12-3/TRBV12-4; size: few; D: TRBD1; length: 14; DNA: TGTGCCAGCAGTTCAGGGGGCGCGCACAATGAGCAGTTCTTC; CDR3: CASSSGGAHNEQFF
J: TRBJ2-3; V: TRBV15; size: -; D: -; length: 15; DNA: TGTGCCACCGGAAACTCCAAGGGGCTCACAGATACGCAGTATTTT; CDR3: CATGNSKGLTDTQYF
J: TRBJ2-2; V: TRBV2; size: -; D: TRBD2; length: 16; DNA: TGTGCCAGCAGTGGGACGGGGGGGCTATACACCGGGGAGCTGTTTTTT; CDR3: CASSGTGGLYTGELFF
J: TRBJ1-1; V: TRBV5-6; size: -; D: -; length: 13; DNA: TGTGCCAGCAGCTTTAGGGGGTTCTCTGAAGCTTTCTTT; CDR3: CASSFRGFSEAFF
J: TRBJ2-7; V: TRBV7-9; size: many; D: TRBD1; length: 18; DNA: TGTGCCAGCAGCCTTGACAGGGGGCCAAGAGGAATTTCCTACGAGCAGTACTTC; CDR3: CASSLDRGPRGISYEQYF
J: TRBJ2-1; V: TRBV19; size: few; D: TRBD1; length: 15; DNA: TGTGCCAGTTCCCCCGGGAGCCAGGGGGCAATTGAGCAGTTCTTC; CDR3: CASSPGSQGAIEQFF
J: TRBJ2-7; V: TRBV5-1; size: -; D: -; length: 15; DNA: TGCGCCAGCAGCTCGGACATGTCGCCCTCCTACGAGCAGTACTTC; CDR3: CASSSDMSPSYEQYF
J: TRBJ1-1; V: TRBV6-5; size: many; D: -; length: 14; DNA: TGTGCCAGCAGTTACTCGGACGGCGGGACTGAAGCTTTCTTT; CDR3: CASSYSDGGTEAFF
J: TRBJ2-2; V: TRBV7-8; size: -; D: TRBD2; length: 14; DNA: TGTGCCAACAGCCTCCGGGGGGGCACCGGGGAGCTGTTTTTT; CDR3: CANSLRGGTGELFF
J: TRBJ1-6; V: TRBV7-9; size: -; D: TRBD1; length: 15; DNA: TGTGCCAGCAGCTTTACAGACAGGGGGTTTTCACCCCTCCACTTT; CDR3: CASSFTDRGFSPLHF
J: TRBJ1-2; V: TRBV5-6; size: few; D: TRBD1; length: 13; DNA: TGTGCCAGCAGCTTGGGGGACAGGGATGGCTACACCTTC; CDR3: CASSLGDRDGYTF
J: TRBJ2-1; V: TRBV6-5; size: -; D: -; length: 18; DNA: TGTGCCAGTGGAGTCATCACCGAGGGTCCAGCCGAGGACAATGAGCAGTTCTTC; CDR3: CASGVITEGPAEDNEQFF